Below are 8 T cell receptor beta chains sequenced from a single sample in a study of T cell clones after liver transplantation. TCRdb's table, derived via immunoSEQ multiplex PCR, lists solely in-frame clones and lacks some. The sample has roughly 60,000 clones; approximately 70% are singletons. Sequencing used CD4+ T cells from blood, obtained at the roughly 16-month timepoint. The receptors come from a human patient who received a liver transplant. Some T cells here may be from the graft donor.

In this sample, this clone turned up once. The rearrangement links TRBV29-1 to TRBJ1-2; 10 nucleotides agree with TRBD1. Trimming at V came to 4 bases and at J to 6 bases, leaving 5 bases not matched to a gene. CDR1 and CDR2 from the germline V gene are SQVTM and ANQGSEA. The CDR3 extends over 13 amino acids. The CDR3 reads CSVGGQGTDGYTF. The CDR3 DNA follows: TGCAGCGTTGGGGGACAGGGGACGGATGGCTACACCTTC.

The chain employs TRBV19 and TRBJ2-1, with 15 bases identical to TRBD2. Germline CDR1 is LNHDA and CDR2 is SQIVND (reference sequence). The CDR3 extends over 14 amino acids. V dropped 3 bases and J dropped 16; count of bases not matched to a gene: 7. DNA of the CDR3: TGTGCCAGTAGTATGGGACTAGCGGGAGGTCCCCTTTTCTTC. As protein: CASSMGLAGGPLFF.

This rearrangement joins TRBV19 to TRBJ1-5; D perhaps matches TRBD1 (5 bases). Trimming removed 7 bases at V and 0 bases at J, with 13 bases between. There are 15 residues in the CDR3. Germline V gene lookup returns CDR1 LNHDA and CDR2 SQIVND (reference sequence). CDR3 residues: CASIRGVNSNQPQHF. In DNA form, the CDR3 reads TGTGCCAGTATACGGGGGGTAAATAGCAATCAGCCCCAGCATTTT.

This chain connects TRBV5-1 to TRBJ2-7; D unresolved. Trimming pared 4 bases from V and 7 bases from J, leaving 9 bases between. Per germline, CDR1 SGHRS and CDR2 YFSETQ. CDR3 length: 11 amino acids. CDR3 nucleotide sequence: TGCGCCAGCAGCGGCTTCAGTGAGCAGTACGTC. Protein sequence: CASSGFSEQYV.

As regards this clone: Other DNA sequences in the sample encode the same CDR3. J is TRBJ2-5 and V is TRBV5-6; 10 bases line up with TRBD2. V shed 4 bases and J 5 bases; nucleotides not matched to a gene: 2. Germline CDR1 reads SGHDT; CDR2 reads YYEEEE. The CDR3 consists of 13 residues. CDR3 bases: TGTGCCAGCAGCCTGACTAGCGGGGAGACCCAGTACTTC. Protein: CASSLTSGETQYF.

The gene calls are TRBV6-4 and TRBJ2-2; unclear D gene. The CDR3 extends over 14 amino acids. The germline V gene encodes CDR1 MRHNA and CDR2 SNTAGT. The germline V and J ends were trimmed by 5 bases and 4 bases, with 11 bases remaining between them. The CDR3 DNA reads as TGTGCCAGCAGTTCCGAACCCTCCACCGGGGAGCTGTTTTTT. Amino acid sequence: CASSSEPSTGELFF.

A few counts support this clone. This sequence joins TRBV23-1 and TRBJ1-3; D not certain. TRBV23-1 is an ORF for which the function is uncertain. The CDR3 loop spans 18 amino acids. V lost 0 bases and J lost 4, with 19 bases in between. Here the CDR3 reads CASSQSVSSEVPGNTIYF. The CDR3 bases are TGCGCCAGCAGTCAATCGGTGTCCAGCGAGGTACCCGGAAACACCATATATTTT.

The CDR3 DNA reads TGTGCCAGCAGCCTGGGACAGGGGACTGAAGCTTTCTTT. This codes for CASSLGQGTEAFF. This rearrangement joins TRBV11-2 to TRBJ1-1, with 10 bases identical to TRBD1. V was pared by 5 bases and J by 5 bases, with 2 bases of the junction left unmatched. The CDR3 is 13 amino acids. In germline, CDR1 is SGHAT, CDR2 FQNNGV.